This T cell receptor (beta chain) was recovered during a study of identical twins. This clonotype was detected only a few times. The antigen remains unidentified. Study findings and constraints: The study found excess low generation probability among twin-shared out-of-frame alpha sequences. Beta out-of-frame sequences displayed a weaker excess of sharing between twins.

The CDR3 has 13 amino acids. From germline, CDR1 is ENHRY and CDR2 SYGVKD. A template switching step contributed a universal primer site, while unique molecular identifiers were present in the cDNA. TCRdb reprocessed the 5' RACE reads with MiXCR, giving one entry per CDR3 protein. Of 1.5 million to 2 million distinct CDR3 sequences listed, 32% were seen once; the top ten hold 0.25% to 0.3%. No donor was unhealthy or non-Caucasian. The TCR comes from a newborn girl in good health. Sequences were obtained from cord blood. The chain joins TRBV10-3 to TRBJ2-1; 9 bases agree with TRBD1. The DNA matches TRBJ2-7 better at its end, which makes the J call doubtful. CDR3 residues: CAIAGTGYNEQYF. For the CDR3, the DNA is TGTGCCATTGCCGGGACAGGGTACAATGAGCAGTACTTC.